This T cell receptor (beta chain) is drawn from a study of shared clonotypes between healthy human individuals. Germline lookup yields CDR1 KGHSH and CDR2 LQKENI. V lost 2 bases, J lost 7 bases, and 3 bases lay in between. There are 12 residues in the CDR3. Healthy HIV-negative adults without recent acute infections or vaccinations served as donors. Caucasian adults living in Nashville, Tennessee, provided all samples. Concerning this clone: A far more abundant clone sits one base away, making this likely a read error. The CDR3 ends on some other residue instead of the conserved phenylalanine or tryptophan, so this is likely a read error.

Ten immunoSEQ deep assay plates were used to sequence the DNA of unsorted PBMCs. As originally analysed: ImmunoSEQ sequences covered only the junction and lacked quality scores; filtering therefore differed. TCRdb's copy holds only in-frame clones and misses some; the assay was immunoSEQ multiplex PCR. For V, J and clone size, that table is used; D and trimming come from the DNA. The profile shows about 480,000 clones, 60% to 80% of them singletons. The chain joins TRBV18 to TRBJ1-6; D uncertain. The sequence derives from a middle-aged woman in good health. Some clones in this sample may be carry-over from other donors' samples. The sample comprised PBMCs. CDR3 in DNA: TGTGCCAGCTCACCAGGGAATTCACCCCTCCACCTT. This sequence encodes CASSPGNSPLHL.